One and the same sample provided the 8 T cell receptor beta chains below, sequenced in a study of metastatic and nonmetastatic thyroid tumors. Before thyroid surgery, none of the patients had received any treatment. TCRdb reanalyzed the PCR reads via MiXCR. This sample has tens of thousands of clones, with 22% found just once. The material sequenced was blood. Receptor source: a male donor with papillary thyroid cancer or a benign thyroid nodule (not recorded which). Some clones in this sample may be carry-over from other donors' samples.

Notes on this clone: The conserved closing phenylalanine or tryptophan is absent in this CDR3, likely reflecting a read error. CDR3 sequence (DNA): TGCGCCACCAGCCTGACCTCACAGGGGGACTACGAGCAGTACTTG. Translation gives CATSLTSQGDYEQYL. The chain is built from TRBV4-1 and TRBJ2-7; 8 bases align to TRBD1. The CDR3 runs to 15 residues. Germline values: CDR1 MGHRA, CDR2 YSYEKL.

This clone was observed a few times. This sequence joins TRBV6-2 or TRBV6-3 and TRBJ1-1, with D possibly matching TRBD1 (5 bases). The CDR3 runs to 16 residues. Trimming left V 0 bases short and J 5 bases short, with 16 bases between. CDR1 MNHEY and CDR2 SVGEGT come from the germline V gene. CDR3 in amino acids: CASSYSRGDSKTEAFF. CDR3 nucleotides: TGTGCCAGCAGTTACTCGAGAGGGGACTCAAAGACTGAAGCTTTCTTT.

The CDR3 DNA reads TGCGCCAGCCGCCTGAATAGTGTGTATACGCAGTATTTT. The encoded protein is CASRLNSVYTQYF. This sequence joins TRBV5-1 and TRBJ2-3, with D uncertain. The CDR3 sequence is 13 residues long. Trimming cost V 7 bases and J 7 bases, with 16 bases left between them. In germline, CDR1 is SGHRS, CDR2 YFSETQ.

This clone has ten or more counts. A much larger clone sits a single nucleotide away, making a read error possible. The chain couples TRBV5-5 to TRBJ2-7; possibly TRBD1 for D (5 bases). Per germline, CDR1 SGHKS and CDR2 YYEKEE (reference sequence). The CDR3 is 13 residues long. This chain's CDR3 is CAISLGPRNEQYF. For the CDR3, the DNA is TGTGCCATCAGCTTGGGGCCACGGAACGAGCAGTACTTC.

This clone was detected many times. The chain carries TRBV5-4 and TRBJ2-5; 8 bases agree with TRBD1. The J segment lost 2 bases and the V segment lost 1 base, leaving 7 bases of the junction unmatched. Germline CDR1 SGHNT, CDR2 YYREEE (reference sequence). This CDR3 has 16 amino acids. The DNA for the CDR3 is TGTGCCAGCAGCTTGCCGGGCAGGGGGCTACAAGAGACCCAGTACTTC. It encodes CASSLPGRGLQETQYF.

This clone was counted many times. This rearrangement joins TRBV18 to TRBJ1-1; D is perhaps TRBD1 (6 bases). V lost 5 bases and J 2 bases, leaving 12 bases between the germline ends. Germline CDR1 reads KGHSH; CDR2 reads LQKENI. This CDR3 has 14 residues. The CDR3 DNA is TGTGCCAGCTCAAAACAGGGTATTAACACTGAAGCTTTCTTT. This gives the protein CASSKQGINTEAFF.

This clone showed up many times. The CDR3 region is CSARGGGESWETQYF. The CDR3 nucleotides are TGCAGTGCTAGAGGGGGCGGGGAGTCGTGGGAGACCCAGTACTTC. This chain connects TRBV20-1 to TRBJ2-5, with a weak D call TRBD2 (6 bases). This CDR3 has 15 residues. The germline V gene encodes CDR1 DFQATT and CDR2 SNEGSKA (reference sequence). Trimming cost V 1 base and J 5 bases, with 17 bases left between them.

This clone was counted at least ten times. CDR3 sequence: CASSLSRGNQPQHF. The DNA of the CDR3 is TGTGCCAGCAGTTTAAGCAGGGGGAATCAGCCCCAGCATTTT. The V and J genes are TRBV27 and TRBJ1-5; 7 bases are a match to TRBD1. The J segment lost 4 bases and the V segment lost 2 bases, leaving 2 bases of the junction unmatched. The CDR3 spans 14 residues. CDR1 is MNHEY and CDR2 is SMNVEV in the germline V gene (reference sequence).